Listed below are T cell receptor beta chains from one sample, sequenced in a study of OX40 agonist ivuxolimab in advanced cancers. Some clones are missing from TCRdb's copy, which holds only in-frame ones; the method was immunoSEQ multiplex PCR. This sample carries 77,000 or so clones, 84% of them seen once, and the ten largest clones take more than 0.5%. The sample was CD4+ or CD8+ T cells sorted from blood, taken in a trial of the OX40 agonist ivuxolimab. These receptors were obtained from an adult with an advanced solid tumor such as melanoma, head and neck, liver or kidney cancer. CDR3s leave out the opening cysteine and the closing phenylalanine or tryptophan.

CDR3aa	v_gene	j_gene	len
SALRGDTQY	TRBV20-1	TRBJ2-3	9
ATRVGASGAYEQY	TRBV6-1	TRBJ2-7	13
ASSPDLNTEAF	TRBV7-3	TRBJ1-1	11
ASSAGQGDSPLH	TRBV28	TRBJ1-6	12
ASSLVWTGSHEQF	TRBV7-2	TRBJ2-1	13
ASRSGTGGSYEQY	TRBV28	TRBJ2-7	13
ASSRREGITGELF	TRBV18	TRBJ2-2	13
ASSSLAKADTQY	TRBV5-4	TRBJ2-3	12
ASSLGQGSYNEQF	TRBV7-2	TRBJ2-1	13
ASSLKGRQAF	TRBV28	TRBJ1-1	10
ASSSRGRYTEAF	TRBV27	TRBJ1-1	12
ASSLYSASPRNVLT	TRBV5-4	TRBJ2-6	14
ASSASTDLNQPQH	TRBV6-1	TRBJ1-5	13
ASSQEETGPGNTIY	TRBV4-3	TRBJ1-3	14
ASSTGTGGTEAF	TRBV5-1	TRBJ1-1	12
ASHRTGAYEQY	TRBV27	TRBJ2-7	11
ASSPIRNTEAF	TRBV18	TRBJ1-1	11
ASSLGLAGGAY	TRBV5-1	TRBJ2-7	11
ASSSWTGVNQPQH	TRBV7-9	TRBJ1-5	13
ASSSILLSGTSGGNEQF	TRBV11-2	TRBJ2-1	17
ASSEPSNQPQH	TRBV2	TRBJ1-5	11